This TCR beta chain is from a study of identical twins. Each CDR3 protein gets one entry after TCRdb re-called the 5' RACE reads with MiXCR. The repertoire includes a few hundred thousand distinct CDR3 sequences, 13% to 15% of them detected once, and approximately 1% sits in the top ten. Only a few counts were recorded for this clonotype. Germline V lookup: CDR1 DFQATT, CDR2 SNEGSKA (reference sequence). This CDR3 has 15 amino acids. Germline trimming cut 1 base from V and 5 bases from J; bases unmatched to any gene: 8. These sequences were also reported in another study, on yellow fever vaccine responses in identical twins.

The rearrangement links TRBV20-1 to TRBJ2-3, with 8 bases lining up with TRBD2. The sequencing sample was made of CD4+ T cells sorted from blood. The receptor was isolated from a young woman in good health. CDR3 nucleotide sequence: TGCAGTGCTAGAGGTCGGGGGGGCGGGGTAGATACGCAGTATTTT. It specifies CSARGRGGGVDTQYF.